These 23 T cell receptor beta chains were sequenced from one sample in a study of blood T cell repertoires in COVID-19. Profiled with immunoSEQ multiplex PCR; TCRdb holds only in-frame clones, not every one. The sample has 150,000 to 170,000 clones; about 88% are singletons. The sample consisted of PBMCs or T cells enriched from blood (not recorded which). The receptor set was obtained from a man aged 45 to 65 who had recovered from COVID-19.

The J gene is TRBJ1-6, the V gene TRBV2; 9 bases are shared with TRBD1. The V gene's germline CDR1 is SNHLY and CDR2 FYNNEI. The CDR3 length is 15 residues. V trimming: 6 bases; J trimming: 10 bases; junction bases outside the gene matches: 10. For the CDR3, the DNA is TGTGCCAGCAGAAACCAAACAGGGGGCCAATCACCCCTCCACTTT. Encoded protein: CASRNQTGGQSPLHF.

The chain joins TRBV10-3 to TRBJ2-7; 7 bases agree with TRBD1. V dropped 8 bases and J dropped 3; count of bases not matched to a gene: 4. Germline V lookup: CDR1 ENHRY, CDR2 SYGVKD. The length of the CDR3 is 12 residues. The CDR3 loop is CAIGGQNYEQYF. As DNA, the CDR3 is TGTGCCATCGGGGGACAGAACTACGAGCAGTACTTC.

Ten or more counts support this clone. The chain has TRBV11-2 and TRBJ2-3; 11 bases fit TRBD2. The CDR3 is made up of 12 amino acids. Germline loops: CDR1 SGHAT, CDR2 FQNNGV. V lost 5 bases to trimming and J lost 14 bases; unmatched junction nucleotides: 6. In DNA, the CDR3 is TGTGCCAGCAGCACGACTAGCGGGGTTCGGTATTTT. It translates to CASSTTSGVRYF.

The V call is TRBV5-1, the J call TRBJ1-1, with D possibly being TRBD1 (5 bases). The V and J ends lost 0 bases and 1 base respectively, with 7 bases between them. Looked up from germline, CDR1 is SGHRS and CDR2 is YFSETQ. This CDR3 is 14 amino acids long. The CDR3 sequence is CASSLGQQNTEAFF. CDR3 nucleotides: TGCGCCAGCAGCTTGGGACAGCAGAACACTGAAGCTTTCTTT.

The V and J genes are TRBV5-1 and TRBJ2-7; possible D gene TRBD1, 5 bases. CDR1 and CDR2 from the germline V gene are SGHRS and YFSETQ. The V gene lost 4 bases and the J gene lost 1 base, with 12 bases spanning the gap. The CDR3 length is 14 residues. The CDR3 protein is CASSRLGVSYEQYF. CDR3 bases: TGCGCCAGCAGCCGGTTAGGGGTATCCTACGAGCAGTACTTC.

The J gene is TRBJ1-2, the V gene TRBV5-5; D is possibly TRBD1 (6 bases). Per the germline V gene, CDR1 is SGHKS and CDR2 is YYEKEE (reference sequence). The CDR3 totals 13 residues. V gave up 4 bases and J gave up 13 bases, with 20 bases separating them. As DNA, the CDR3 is TGTGCCAGCAGCGCACTGAATGGACAGCCCGGCACCTTC. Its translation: CASSALNGQPGTF.

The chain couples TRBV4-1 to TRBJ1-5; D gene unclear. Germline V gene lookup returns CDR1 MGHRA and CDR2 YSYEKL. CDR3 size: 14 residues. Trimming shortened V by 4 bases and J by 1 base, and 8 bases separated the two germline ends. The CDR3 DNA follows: TGCGCCAGCAGCCCCCAAGCGAGCAATCAGCCCCAGCATTTT. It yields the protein CASSPQASNQPQHF.

In DNA form, the CDR3 reads TGTGCCACCAGCTTCCAGGTTAATAATGAAAAACTGTTTTTT. It codes for CATSFQVNNEKLFF. This chain links TRBV15 with TRBJ1-4; D remains ambiguous. V dropped 5 bases and J dropped 4 bases, with 11 bases sitting between them. Germline values: CDR1 LNHNV, CDR2 YYDKDF (reference sequence). The CDR3 totals 14 residues.

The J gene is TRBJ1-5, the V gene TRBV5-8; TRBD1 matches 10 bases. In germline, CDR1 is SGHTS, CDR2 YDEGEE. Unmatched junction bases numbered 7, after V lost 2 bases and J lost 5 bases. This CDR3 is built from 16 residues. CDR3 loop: CASSFYTGQGYQPQHF. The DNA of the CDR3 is TGTGCCAGCAGCTTCTATACGGGACAGGGGTATCAGCCCCAGCATTTT.

DNA of the CDR3: TGTGCCAGCAGCAAGGGACGGACGGGAGGCGAAAAACTGTTTTTT. It translates to CASSKGRTGGEKLFF. This chain connects TRBV7-8 to TRBJ1-4; TRBD1 is a possible D gene (5 bases). CDR1 SGHVS and CDR2 FQNEAQ come from the germline V gene. This CDR3 has 15 residues. With 5 bases removed from V and 8 bases from J, the gap between germline ends came to 18 bases.

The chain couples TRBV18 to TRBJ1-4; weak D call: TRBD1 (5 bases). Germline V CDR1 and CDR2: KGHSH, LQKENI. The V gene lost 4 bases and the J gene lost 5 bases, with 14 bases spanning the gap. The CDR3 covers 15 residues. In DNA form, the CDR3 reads TGTGCCAGCTCACGAACCGACAGATTGAATGAAAAACTGTTTTTT. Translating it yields CASSRTDRLNEKLFF.

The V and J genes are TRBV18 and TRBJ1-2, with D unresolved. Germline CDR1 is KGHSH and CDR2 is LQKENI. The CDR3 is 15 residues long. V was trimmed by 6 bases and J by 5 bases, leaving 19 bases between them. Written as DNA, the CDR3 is TGTGCCAGCTCCGCCGGCCCAGATACTACTTATGGCTACACCTTC. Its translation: CASSAGPDTTYGYTF.

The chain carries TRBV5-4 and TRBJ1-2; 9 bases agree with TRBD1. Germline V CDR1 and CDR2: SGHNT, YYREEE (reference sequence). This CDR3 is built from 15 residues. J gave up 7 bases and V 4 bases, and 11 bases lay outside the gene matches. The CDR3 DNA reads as TGTGCCAGCAGCACCGGACAGGGGATAACGGGTGGCTACACCTTC. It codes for CASSTGQGITGGYTF.

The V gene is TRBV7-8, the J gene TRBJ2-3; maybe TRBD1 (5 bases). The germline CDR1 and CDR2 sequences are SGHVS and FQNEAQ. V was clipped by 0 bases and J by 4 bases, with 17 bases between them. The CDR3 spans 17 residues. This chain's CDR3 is CASSLARPGNLADTQYF. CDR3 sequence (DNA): TGTGCCAGCAGCTTAGCGCGGCCAGGGAACCTGGCAGATACGCAGTATTTT. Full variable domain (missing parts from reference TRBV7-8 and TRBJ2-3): GAGVSQSPRYKVAKRGQDVALRCDPISGHVSLFWYQQALGQGPEFLTYFQNEAQLDKSGLPSDRFFAERPEGSVSTLKIQRTQQEDSAVYLCASSLARPGNLADTQYFGPGTRLTVL.

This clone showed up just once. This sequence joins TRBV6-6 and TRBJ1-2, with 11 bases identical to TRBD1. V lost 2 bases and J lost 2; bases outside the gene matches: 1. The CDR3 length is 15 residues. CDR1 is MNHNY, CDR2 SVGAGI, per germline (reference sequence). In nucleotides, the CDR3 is TGTGCCAGCAGTTACAGGACAGGGGGCAACTATGGCTACACCTTC. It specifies CASSYRTGGNYGYTF.

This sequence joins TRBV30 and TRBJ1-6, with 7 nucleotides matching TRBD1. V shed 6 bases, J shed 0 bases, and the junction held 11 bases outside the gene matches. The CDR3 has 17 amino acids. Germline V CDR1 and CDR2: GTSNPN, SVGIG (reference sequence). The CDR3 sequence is CACLQGIKDSYNSPLHF. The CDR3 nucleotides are TGTGCCTGTTTACAGGGGATTAAAGACTCCTATAATTCACCCCTCCACTTT.

As DNA, the CDR3 is TGTGCCAGCAGCAGGTGGGAGGCCACTGAAGCTTTCTTT. Translating gives CASSRWEATEAFF. The chain links TRBV7-8 to TRBJ1-1, with D uncertain. The CDR3 contains 13 residues. Trimming took off 5 bases at V and 4 bases at J, with 11 bases between the two ends. Per germline, CDR1 SGHVS and CDR2 FQNEAQ.

CDR3 sequence reads: CASSQGGSYNYGYTF. In DNA form, the CDR3 reads TGCGCCAGCAGCCAAGGTGGTAGCTATAACTATGGCTACACCTTC. This chain joins TRBV4-3 and TRBJ1-2; D is undetermined. CDR3 length equals 15 residues. V was pared by 1 base and J by 1 base, with 10 bases between. From germline, CDR1 is LGHNA and CDR2 YSLEER.

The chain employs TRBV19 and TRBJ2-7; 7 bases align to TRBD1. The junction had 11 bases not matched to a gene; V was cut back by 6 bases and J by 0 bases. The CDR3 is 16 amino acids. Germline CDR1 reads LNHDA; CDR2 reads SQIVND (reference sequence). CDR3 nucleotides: TGTGCCAGTAGCATCAGACCGGGACAGCACTCCTACGAGCAGTACTTC. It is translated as CASSIRPGQHSYEQYF.

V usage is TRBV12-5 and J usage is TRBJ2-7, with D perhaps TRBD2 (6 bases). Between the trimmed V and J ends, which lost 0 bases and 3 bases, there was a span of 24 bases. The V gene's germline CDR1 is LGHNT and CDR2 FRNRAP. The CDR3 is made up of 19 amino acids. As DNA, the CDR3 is TGTGCTAGTGGTTTGGTACTTAACCCCCGGGGCGGGGCGGTCTACGAGCAGTACTTC. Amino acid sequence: CASGLVLNPRGGAVYEQYF.

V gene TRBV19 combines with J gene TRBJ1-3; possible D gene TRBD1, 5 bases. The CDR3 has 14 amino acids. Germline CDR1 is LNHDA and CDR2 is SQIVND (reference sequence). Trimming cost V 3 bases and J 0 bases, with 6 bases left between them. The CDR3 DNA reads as TGTGCCAGTAGTATGCAGGGCTCTGGAAACACCATATATTTT. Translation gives CASSMQGSGNTIYF.

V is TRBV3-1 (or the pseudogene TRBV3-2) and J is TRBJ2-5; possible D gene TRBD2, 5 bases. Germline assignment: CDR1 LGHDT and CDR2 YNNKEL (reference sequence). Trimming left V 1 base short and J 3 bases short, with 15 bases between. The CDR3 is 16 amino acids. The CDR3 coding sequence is TGTGCCAGCAGCCAAGGGTTGGCTAGCCCGGAAGAGACCCAGTACTTC. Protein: CASSQGLASPEETQYF.

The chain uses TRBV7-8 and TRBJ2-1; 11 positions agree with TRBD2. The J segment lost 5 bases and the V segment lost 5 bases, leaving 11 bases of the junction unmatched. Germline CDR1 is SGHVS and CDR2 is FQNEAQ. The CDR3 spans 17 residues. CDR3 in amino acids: CASSPRTSGGRDNEQFF. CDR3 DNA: TGTGCCAGCAGCCCTCGCACTAGCGGGGGCAGAGACAATGAGCAGTTCTTC.